This T cell receptor (beta chain) stems from a study of OX40 agonist ivuxolimab in advanced cancers. Study-wide background: Under the entry rules, prior anti-PD-1, anti-PD-L1 or anti-CTLA-4 therapy was allowed, and approximately 40% had some.

Germline V lookup: CDR1 MNHNY, CDR2 SVGAGI (reference sequence). After removal of 5 bases from V and 1 base from J, the junction contained 5 bases not matched to a gene. This CDR3 contains 16 residues. Produced via immunoSEQ multiplex PCR; TCRdb's table is partial and in-frame only. Of 55,000 to 60,000 clones in the sample, over 70% are singletons; the top ten hold under 3.5%. The chain joins TRBV6-6 to TRBJ2-2; 9 bases fit TRBD1. Sequencing was performed on CD4+ or CD8+ T cells sorted from blood, taken in a trial of the OX40 agonist ivuxolimab. The receptor was derived from an adult with an advanced solid tumor such as melanoma, head and neck, liver or kidney cancer. CDR3 loop: CASSPPGQGNTGELFF. DNA of the CDR3: TGTGCCAGCAGTCCACCGGGACAGGGGAACACCGGGGAGCTGTTTTTT.